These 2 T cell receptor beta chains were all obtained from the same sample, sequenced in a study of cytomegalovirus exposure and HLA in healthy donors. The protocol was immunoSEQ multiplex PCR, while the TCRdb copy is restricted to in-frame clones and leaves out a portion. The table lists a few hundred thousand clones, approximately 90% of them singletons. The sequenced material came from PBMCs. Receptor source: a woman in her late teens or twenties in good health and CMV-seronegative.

This chain's CDR3 is CASSLRTGQSSGANVLTF. The CDR3 DNA sequence: TGTGCCAGCAGCCTAAGGACAGGGCAGTCCTCTGGGGCCAACGTCCTGACTTTC. The chain combines TRBV9 with TRBJ2-6, with 8 bases aligning to TRBD1. This CDR3 spans 18 amino acids. Germline assignment: CDR1 SGDLS and CDR2 YYNGEE. V was pared by 4 bases and J by 0 bases, with 9 bases of the junction left unmatched.

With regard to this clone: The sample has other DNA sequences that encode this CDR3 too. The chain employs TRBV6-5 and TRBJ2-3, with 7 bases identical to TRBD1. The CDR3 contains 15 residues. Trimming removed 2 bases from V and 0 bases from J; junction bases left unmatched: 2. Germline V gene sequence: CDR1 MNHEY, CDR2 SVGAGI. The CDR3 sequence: CASSYRDSSTDTQYF. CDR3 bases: TGTGCCAGCAGTTACCGGGACAGTAGCACAGATACGCAGTATTTT.